This T cell receptor beta chain was documented in a study of T cells in Graves' hyperthyroidism and ophthalmopathy. Study background: Upon initial diagnosis and before any treatment, peripheral blood was collected. General observations from the study: A model of 13 V-J pairs discriminated ophthalmopathy from stable hyperthyroidism. In blood, most of the thyroid clonotypes expanded above 0.001 were also present.

This clonotype has a count of ten or more. What it binds is unknown. Germline CDR1 is MNHNS and CDR2 is SASEGT. Germline trimming cut 6 bases from V and 2 bases from J; bases unmatched to any gene: 6. CDR3 size: 17 residues. Researchers took RNA transcripts and amplified the TCR beta CDR3 regions from them. During a first-round RT-PCR of the TCR CDR3, the HTBI primer set was used. TCRdb passed the multiplex PCR reads through MiXCR, listing each CDR3 protein once. In the table there are roughly 600,000 distinct CDR3 sequences, approximately 15% of which are singletons. This TCR derives from a woman aged 50 to 65 with Graves' ophthalmopathy. Sequenced material: blood. The J gene is TRBJ2-2, the V gene TRBV6-1; 13 bases are shared with TRBD2. The CDR3: CASRRLAGGLNTGELFF. The DNA for the CDR3 is TGTGCCAGCAGAAGACTAGCGGGGGGCTTAAACACCGGGGAGCTGTTTTTT.